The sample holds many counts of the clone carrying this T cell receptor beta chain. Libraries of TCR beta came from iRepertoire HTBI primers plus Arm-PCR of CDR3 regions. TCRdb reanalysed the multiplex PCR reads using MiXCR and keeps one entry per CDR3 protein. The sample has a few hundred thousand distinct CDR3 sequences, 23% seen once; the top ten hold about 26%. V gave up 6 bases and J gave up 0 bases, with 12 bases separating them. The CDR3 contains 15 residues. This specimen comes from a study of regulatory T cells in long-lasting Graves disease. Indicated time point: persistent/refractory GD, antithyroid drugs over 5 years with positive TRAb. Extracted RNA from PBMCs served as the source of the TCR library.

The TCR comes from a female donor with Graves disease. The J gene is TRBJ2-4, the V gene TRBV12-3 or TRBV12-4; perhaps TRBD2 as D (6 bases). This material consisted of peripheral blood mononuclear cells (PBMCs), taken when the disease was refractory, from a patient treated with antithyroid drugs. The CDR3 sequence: CASSPPGGAKNIQYF. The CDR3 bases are TGTGCCAGCAGCCCTCCCGGGGGAGCCAAAAACATTCAGTACTTC.